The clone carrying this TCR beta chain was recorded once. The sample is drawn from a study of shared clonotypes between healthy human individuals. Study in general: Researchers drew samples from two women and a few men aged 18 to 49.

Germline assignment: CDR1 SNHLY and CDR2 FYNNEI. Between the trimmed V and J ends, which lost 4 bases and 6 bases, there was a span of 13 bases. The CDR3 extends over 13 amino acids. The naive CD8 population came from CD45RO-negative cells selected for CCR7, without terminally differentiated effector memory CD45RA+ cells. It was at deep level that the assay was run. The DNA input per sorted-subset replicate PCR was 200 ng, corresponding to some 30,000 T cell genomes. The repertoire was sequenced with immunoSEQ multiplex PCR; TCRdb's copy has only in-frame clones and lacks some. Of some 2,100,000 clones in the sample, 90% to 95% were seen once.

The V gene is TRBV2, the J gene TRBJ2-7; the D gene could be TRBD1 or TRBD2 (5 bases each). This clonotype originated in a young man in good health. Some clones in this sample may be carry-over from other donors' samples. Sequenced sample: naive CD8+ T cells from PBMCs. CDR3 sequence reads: CASSVGTGVEQYF. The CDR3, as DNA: TGTGCCAGCAGTGTCGGGACGGGTGTCGAGCAGTACTTC.